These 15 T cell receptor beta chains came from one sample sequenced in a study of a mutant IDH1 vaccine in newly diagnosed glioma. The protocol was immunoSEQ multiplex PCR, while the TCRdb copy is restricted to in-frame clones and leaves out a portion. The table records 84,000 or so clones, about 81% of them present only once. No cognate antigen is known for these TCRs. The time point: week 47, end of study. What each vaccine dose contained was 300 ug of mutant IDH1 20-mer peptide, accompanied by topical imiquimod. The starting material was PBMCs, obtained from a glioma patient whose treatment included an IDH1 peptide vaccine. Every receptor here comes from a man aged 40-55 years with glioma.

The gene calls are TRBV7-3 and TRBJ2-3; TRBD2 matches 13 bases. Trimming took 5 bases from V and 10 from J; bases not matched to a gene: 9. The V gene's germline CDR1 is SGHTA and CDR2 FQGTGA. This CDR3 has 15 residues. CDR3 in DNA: TGTGCCAGCAGCGAGGGACTAGCGGGACCCAAGTCGCAGTATTTT. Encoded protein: CASSEGLAGPKSQYF.

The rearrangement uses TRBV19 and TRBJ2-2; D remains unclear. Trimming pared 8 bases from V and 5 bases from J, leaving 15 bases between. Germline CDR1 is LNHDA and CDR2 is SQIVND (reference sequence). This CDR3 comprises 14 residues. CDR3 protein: CASAHVGGTGELFF. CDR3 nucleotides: TGTGCCAGTGCCCACGTGGGTGGAACCGGGGAGCTGTTTTTT.

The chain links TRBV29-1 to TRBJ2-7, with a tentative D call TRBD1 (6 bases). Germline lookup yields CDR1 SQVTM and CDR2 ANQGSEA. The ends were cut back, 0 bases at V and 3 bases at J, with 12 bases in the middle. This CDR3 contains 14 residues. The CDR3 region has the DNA TGCAGCGTTGAAGATGGGCAGGGGTTCTACGAGCAGTACTTC. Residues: CSVEDGQGFYEQYF.

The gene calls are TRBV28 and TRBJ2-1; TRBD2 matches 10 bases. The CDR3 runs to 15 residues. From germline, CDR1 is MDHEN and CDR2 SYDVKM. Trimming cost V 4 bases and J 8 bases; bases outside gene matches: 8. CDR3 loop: CASSYSSGSIDEQFF. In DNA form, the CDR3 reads TGTGCCAGCAGTTACTCTAGCGGGAGTATCGATGAGCAGTTCTTC.

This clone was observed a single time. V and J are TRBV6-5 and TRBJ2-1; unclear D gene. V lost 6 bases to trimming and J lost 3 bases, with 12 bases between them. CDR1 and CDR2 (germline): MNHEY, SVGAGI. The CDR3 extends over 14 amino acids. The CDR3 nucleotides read TGTGCCAGCAGACTCCAATTCCACTACAATGAGCAGTTCTTC. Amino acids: CASRLQFHYNEQFF.

CDR3 protein: CASSERTFLWDEKLFF. DNA for the CDR3: TGTGCCAGCAGTGAAAGGACATTTTTATGGGACGAAAAACTGTTTTTT. This chain connects TRBV6-1 to TRBJ1-4, with a weak D call TRBD1 (5 bases). The CDR3 covers 16 residues. V shed 2 bases and J shed 8 bases, with 18 bases lying between them. The germline CDR1 and CDR2 sequences are MNHNS and SASEGT.

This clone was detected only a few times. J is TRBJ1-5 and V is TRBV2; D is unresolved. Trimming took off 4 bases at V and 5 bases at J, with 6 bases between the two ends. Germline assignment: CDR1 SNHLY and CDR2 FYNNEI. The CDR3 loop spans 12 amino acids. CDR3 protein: CASSGPDQPQHF. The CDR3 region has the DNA TGTGCCAGCAGTGGCCCCGATCAGCCCCAGCATTTT.

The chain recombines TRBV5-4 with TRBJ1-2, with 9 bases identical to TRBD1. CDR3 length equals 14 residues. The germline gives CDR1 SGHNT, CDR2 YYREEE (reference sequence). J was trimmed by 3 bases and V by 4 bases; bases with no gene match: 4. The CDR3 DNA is TGTGCCAGCAGCGGACGGACAGGGGACTATGGCTACACCTTC. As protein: CASSGRTGDYGYTF.

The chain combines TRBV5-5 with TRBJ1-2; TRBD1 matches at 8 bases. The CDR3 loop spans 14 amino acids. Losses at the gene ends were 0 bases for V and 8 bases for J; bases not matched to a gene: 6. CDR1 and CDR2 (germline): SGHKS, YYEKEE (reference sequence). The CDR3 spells CASSLEDREIGYTF. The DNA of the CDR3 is TGTGCCAGCAGCTTGGAGGACAGGGAAATAGGCTACACCTTC.

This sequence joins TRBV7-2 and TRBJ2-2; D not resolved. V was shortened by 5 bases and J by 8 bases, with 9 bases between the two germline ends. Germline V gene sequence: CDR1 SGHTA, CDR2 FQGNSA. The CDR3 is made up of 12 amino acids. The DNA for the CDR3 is TGTGCCAGCAGCCACGCCGTGGGGGAGCTGTTTTTT. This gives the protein CASSHAVGELFF.

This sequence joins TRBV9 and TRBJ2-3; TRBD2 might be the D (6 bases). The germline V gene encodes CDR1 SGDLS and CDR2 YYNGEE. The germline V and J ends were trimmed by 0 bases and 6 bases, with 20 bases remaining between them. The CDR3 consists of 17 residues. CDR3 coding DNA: TGTGCCAGCAGCGTAGGACAGAAAAGCGGAGGGAGGGATACGCAGTATTTT. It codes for CASSVGQKSGGRDTQYF.

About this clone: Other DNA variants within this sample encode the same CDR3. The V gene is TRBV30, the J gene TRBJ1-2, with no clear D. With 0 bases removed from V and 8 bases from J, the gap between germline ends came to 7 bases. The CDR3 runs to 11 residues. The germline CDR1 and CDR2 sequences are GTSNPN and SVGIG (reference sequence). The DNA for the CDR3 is TGTGCCTGGAGTGTACCTGGCGGCTACACCTTC. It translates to CAWSVPGGYTF.

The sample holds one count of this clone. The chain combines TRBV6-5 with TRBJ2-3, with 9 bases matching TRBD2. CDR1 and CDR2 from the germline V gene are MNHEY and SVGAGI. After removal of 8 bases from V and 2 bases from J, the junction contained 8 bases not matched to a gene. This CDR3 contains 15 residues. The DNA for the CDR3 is TGTGCCAGCCGCCTAGCGGGGACCTACACAGATACGCAGTATTTT. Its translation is CASRLAGTYTDTQYF.

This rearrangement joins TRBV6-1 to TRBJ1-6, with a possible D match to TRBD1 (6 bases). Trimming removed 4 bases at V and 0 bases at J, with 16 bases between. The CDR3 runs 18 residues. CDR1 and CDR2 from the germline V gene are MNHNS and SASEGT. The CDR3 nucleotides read TGTGCCAGCAGTGCGAGAGGACAGCGAAGCTCCTATAATTCACCCCTCCACTTT. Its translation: CASSARGQRSSYNSPLHF.

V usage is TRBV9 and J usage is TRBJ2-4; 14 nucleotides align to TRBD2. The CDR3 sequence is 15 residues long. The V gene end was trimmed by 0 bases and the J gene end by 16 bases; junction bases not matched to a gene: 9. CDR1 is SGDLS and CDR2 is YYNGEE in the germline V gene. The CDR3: CASSVEGTSGSPQYF. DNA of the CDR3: TGTGCCAGCAGCGTAGAGGGGACTAGCGGGAGCCCGCAATACTTC.